This T cell receptor (beta chain) was found in a study of blood T cell repertoires in COVID-19. Only a few counts were recorded for this clone. Germline V lookup: CDR1 LGHDT, CDR2 YNNKEL (reference sequence). The V end was cut by 2 bases, the J end by 9 bases, with 14 bases between. The CDR3 totals 14 residues. Clones were read by immunoSEQ multiplex PCR, and TCRdb kept only the in-frame ones, dropping some. Found here are approximately 61,000 clones, 85% of them singletons; the top ten hold around 5%. The V call is TRBV3-1 (or the pseudogene TRBV3-2), the J call TRBJ2-1; D unclear. The receptor's source is a man between 65 and 85 years old with acute or convalescent COVID-19. Sequenced material: peripheral blood. As DNA, the CDR3 is TGTGCCAGCAGCCAACGCGCCGCAGGTCGTGAGCAGTTCTTC. It yields the protein CASSQRAAGREQFF.